This T cell receptor (beta chain) was recorded in a study of blood T cell repertoires in COVID-19. In germline, CDR1 is SEHNR, CDR2 FQNEAQ (reference sequence). Germline trimming cut 3 bases from V and 2 bases from J; bases unmatched to any gene: 5. The CDR3 totals 15 residues. TCRdb keeps only in-frame clones here, not all; method: immunoSEQ multiplex PCR. The table has more than 200,000 clones, around 89% seen once; the top ten hold under 2%. The sample was peripheral blood. The TCR was taken from a man in his sixties or seventies with acute or convalescent COVID-19. This chain links TRBV7-9 with TRBJ2-5; TRBD1 matches at 8 bases. CDR3 DNA sequence: TGTGCCAGCAGCTTGGCTAGGACAGGGCAAGAGACCCAGTACTTC. It yields the protein CASSLARTGQETQYF.